The T cell receptor beta chain described here comes from a study of blood T cell repertoires in COVID-19. At the level of the study: Researchers got acute and convalescent COVID-19 samples from the United States, Italy and Spain.

Adults between roughly 18 and 95 years of age took part from more than 20 US areas. TCRdb's copy holds only in-frame clones and misses some; the assay was immunoSEQ multiplex PCR. The sample consists of 210,000 or so clones, about 85% of them appearing once. V dropped 7 bases and J dropped 9; count of bases not matched to a gene: 8. The CDR3 contains 15 residues. Germline CDR1 is MDHEN and CDR2 is SYDVKM. The specimen sequenced was PBMCs or T cells enriched from blood (not recorded which). The genes are TRBV28 and TRBJ2-1, with 14 nucleotides matching TRBD2. The sequence was obtained from a man younger than 40 who had recovered from COVID-19. CDR3 sequence: CASIWGTSGSGEQFF. CDR3 coding DNA: TGTGCCAGCATCTGGGGGACTAGCGGGAGTGGTGAGCAGTTCTTC. Full variable domain (rest looked up from reference TRBV28 and TRBJ2-1): DVKVTQSSRYLVKRTGEKVFLECVQDMDHENMFWYRQDPGLGLRLIYFSYDVKMKEKGDIPEGYSVSREKKERFSLILESASTNQTSMYLCASIWGTSGSGEQFFGPGTRLTVL.